Described below is a single TCR beta chain sequence and its context. Its target is not known. The source of the sample is a study of cytomegalovirus exposure and HLA in healthy donors. The wider study: The same platform as the approximately 640 first-cohort repertoires was used for the 120 validation repertoires, a later analysis reported.

General study points: Listed as cytomegalovirus-associated were 150 to 200 TCR beta chains. Testing in vitro showed a few CMV-associated chains specific for CMV antigens.

Clones were read by immunoSEQ multiplex PCR, and TCRdb kept only the in-frame ones, dropping some. The table shows 150,000 to 200,000 clones, with roughly 83% occurring only once. A roughly 120-subject validation cohort, separate from the approximately 670-subject first cohort, supplied the donors. The V gene lost 0 bases and the J gene lost 11 bases, with 17 bases spanning the gap. The CDR3 consists of 13 residues. CDR1 and CDR2 (germline): GTSNPN, SVGIG (reference sequence). The chain couples TRBV30 to TRBJ2-7, with a weak D call TRBD2 (7 bases). The sequence derives from a woman aged 18-29 years in good health and CMV-seronegative. What was sequenced was PBMCs. CDR3 nucleotide sequence: TGTGCCTGGAGTGTAAACCAACGGGGGGCAGAGTACTTC. This codes for CAWSVNQRGAEYF.